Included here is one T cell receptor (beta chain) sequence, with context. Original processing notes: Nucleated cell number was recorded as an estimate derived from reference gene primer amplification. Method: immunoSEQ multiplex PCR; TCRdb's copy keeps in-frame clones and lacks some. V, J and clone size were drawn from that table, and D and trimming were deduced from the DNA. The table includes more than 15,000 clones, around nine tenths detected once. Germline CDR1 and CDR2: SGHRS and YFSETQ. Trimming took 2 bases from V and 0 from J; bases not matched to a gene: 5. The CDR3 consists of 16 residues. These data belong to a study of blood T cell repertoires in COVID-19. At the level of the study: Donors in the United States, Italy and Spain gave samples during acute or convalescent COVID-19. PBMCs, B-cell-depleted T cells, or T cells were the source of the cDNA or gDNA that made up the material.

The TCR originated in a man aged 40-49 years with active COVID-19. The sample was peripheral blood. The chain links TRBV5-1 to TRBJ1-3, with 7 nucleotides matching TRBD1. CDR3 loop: CASSFGGGFSGNTIYF. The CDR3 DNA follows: TGCGCCAGCAGCTTTGGAGGGGGCTTCTCTGGAAACACCATATATTTT.